Detailed here is one T cell receptor (beta chain). This record belongs to a study of blood T cell repertoires in COVID-19. Clones were read by immunoSEQ multiplex PCR, and TCRdb kept only the in-frame ones, dropping some. The data show roughly 88,000 clones, with about two thirds seen just once and about 22% held by the top ten. Trimming pared 1 base from V and 2 bases from J, leaving 18 bases between. The CDR3 consists of 18 residues. The germline CDR1 and CDR2 sequences are WSHSY and SAAADI. The receptor was derived from an older woman in a cohort sampled during active or convalescent COVID-19. This chain connects TRBV10-2 to TRBJ1-5, with D possibly matching TRBD1 (5 bases). Sample: peripheral blood. CDR3 in amino acids: CASSEFRGGIEGNQPQHF. For the CDR3, the DNA is TGCGCCAGCAGTGAGTTCCGGGGGGGGATCGAGGGCAATCAGCCCCAGCATTTT.